What follows is one T cell receptor beta chain and its context. The antigen is undetermined. The sample originates from a study of T cell repertoires in cytomegalovirus infection. The CDR3 runs 16 residues. CDR1 and CDR2 from the germline V gene are SGHAT and FQNNGV. J lost 2 bases, V lost 5 bases, and 10 bases had no gene match. Using its own MiXCR run on the reads, TCRdb lists one record per CDR3 protein. The sample consists of tens of thousands of distinct CDR3 sequences, about a fifth of them appearing once. Study-level findings and limits: HLA-C-restricted TCR beta clonotypes specific for CMV led the ex vivo response.

This chain connects TRBV11-2 to TRBJ2-3, with TRBD2 identical over 7 bases. Sequences were derived from CD8+ T cells from cultured PBMCs, sampled from culture after CMV antigen stimulation. The source of this sequence is a human donor in good health (CMV status not recorded). Some clones in this sample may be carry-over from other donors' samples. For the CDR3, the DNA is TGTGCCAGCAGCGGTAGGGCTAGCGGACACACAGATACGCAGTATTTT. It translates to CASSGRASGHTDTQYF.